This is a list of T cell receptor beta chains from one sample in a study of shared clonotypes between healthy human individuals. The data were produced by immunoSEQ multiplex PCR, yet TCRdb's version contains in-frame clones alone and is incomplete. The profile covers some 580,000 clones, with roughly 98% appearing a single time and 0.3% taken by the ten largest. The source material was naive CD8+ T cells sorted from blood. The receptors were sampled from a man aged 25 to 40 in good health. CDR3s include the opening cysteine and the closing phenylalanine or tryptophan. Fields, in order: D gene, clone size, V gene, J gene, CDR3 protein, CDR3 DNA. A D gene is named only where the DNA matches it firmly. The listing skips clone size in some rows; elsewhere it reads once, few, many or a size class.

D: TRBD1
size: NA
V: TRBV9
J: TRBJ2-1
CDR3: CASSPRDRGSTNEQFF
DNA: TGTGCCAGCAGCCCAAGGGACAGGGGGTCTACCAATGAGCAGTTCTTC

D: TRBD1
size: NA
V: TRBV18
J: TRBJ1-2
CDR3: CASSPDRGSVYGYTF
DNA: TGTGCCAGCTCACCCGACAGGGGGAGTGTCTATGGCTACACCTTC

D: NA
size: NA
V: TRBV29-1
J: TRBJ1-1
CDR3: CSVEGASAEAFF
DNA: TGCAGCGTTGAGGGGGCCAGCGCTGAAGCTTTCTTT

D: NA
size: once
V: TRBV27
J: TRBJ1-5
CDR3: CASSSTPYSNQPQHF
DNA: TGTGCCAGCAGTTCGACACCTTATAGCAATCAGCCCCAGCATTTT

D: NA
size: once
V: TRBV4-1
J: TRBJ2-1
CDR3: CASSQRVELSYNEQFF
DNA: TGCGCCAGCAGCCAAAGGGTGGAACTCTCCTACAATGAGCAGTTCTTC

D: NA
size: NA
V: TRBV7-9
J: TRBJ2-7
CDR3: CASSPKEGPYEQYF
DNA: TGTGCCAGCAGCCCGAAGGAGGGCCCGTACGAGCAGTACTTC

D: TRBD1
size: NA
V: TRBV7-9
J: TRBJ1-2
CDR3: CASSPPGGGYTF
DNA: TGTGCCAGCAGCCCCCCAGGGGGTGGCTACACCTTC

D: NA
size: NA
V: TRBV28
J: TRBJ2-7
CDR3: CASSLSSKPYEQYF
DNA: TGTGCCAGCAGTTTATCGTCAAAACCCTACGAGCAGTACTTC

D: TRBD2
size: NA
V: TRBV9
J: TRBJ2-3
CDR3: CASSSWTSDTDTQYF
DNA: TGTGCCAGCAGCTCCTGGACTAGCGACACAGATACGCAGTATTTT

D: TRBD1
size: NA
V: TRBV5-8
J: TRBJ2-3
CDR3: CASSFYRGSSTDTQYF
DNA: TGTGCCAGCAGCTTTTACAGGGGTTCTAGCACAGATACGCAGTATTTT

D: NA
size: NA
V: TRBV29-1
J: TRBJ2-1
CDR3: CSVEWGRPLSSYNEQFF
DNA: TGCAGCGTTGAATGGGGGAGGCCTCTGAGCTCCTACAATGAGCAGTTCTTC

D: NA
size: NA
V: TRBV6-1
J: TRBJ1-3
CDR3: CASSFLVYRNTIYF
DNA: TGTGCCAGCAGCTTCTTGGTCTATAGAAACACCATATATTTT

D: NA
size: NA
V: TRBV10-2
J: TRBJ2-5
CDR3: CASRSAAGQEETQYF
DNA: TGCGCCAGCAGATCAGCGGCAGGCCAAGAAGAGACCCAGTACTTC

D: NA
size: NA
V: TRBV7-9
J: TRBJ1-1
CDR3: CASSPTFPTEAFF
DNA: TGTGCCAGCAGCCCGACATTTCCCACTGAAGCTTTCTTT

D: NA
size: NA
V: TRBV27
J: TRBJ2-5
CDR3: CASSLWASGETQYF
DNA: TGTGCCAGCAGTTTATGGGCTAGTGGGGAGACCCAGTACTTC

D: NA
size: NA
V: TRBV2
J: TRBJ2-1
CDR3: CASSDRFF
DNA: TGTGCCAGCAGTGACCGGTTCTTC

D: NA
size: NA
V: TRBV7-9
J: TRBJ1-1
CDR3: CASSSSDSEAFF
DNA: TGTGCCAGCAGCTCTTCGGACAGCGAAGCTTTCTTT

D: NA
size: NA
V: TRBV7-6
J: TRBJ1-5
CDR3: CASAPSGQVQPQHF
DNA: TGTGCCAGCGCACCCTCAGGGCAGGTTCAGCCCCAGCATTTT

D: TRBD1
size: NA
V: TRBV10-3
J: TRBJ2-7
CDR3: CAISQDRGVYEQYF
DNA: TGTGCCATCAGCCAGGACAGGGGGGTCTACGAGCAGTACTTC

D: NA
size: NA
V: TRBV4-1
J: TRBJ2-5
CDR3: CASSRTLGDIQETQYF
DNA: TGCGCCAGCAGCCGAACCTTGGGGGACATCCAAGAGACCCAGTACTTC

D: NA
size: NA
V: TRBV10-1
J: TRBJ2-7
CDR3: CASSDSYEQYF
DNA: TGCGCCAGCAGTGATTCCTACGAGCAGTACTTC

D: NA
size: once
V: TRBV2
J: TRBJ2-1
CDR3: CASRELRLGQFF
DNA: TGTGCCAGCAGAGAGTTAAGACTGGGGCAGTTCTTC

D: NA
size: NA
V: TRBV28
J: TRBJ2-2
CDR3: CASPWWELFF
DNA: TGTGCCAGCCCTTGGTGGGAGCTGTTTTTT

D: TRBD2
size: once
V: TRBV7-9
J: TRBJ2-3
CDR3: CAPGGSNTDTQYF
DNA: TGTGCCCCCGGGGGGAGCAACACAGATACGCAGTATTTT

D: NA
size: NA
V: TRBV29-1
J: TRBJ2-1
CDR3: CSVSNGYRSYNEQFF
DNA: TGCAGCGTTAGTAACGGGTATAGGTCCTACAATGAGCAGTTCTTC

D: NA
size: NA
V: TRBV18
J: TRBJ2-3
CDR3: CASSPRGLTDTSTDTQYF
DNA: TGTGCCAGCTCACCCAGGGGTTTGACAGACACTAGCACAGATACGCAGTATTTT

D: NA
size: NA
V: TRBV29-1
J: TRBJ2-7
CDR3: CSVVLSAGHYEQYF
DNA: TGCAGCGTTGTTTTATCAGCGGGACACTACGAGCAGTACTTC

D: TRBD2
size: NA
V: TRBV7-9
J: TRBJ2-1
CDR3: CASSLFGGSTHNEQFF
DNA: TGTGCCAGCAGCTTATTCGGCGGGAGTACCCACAATGAGCAGTTCTTC

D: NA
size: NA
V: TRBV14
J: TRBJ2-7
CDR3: CASSQTENSADYEQYF
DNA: TGTGCCAGCAGCCAAACTGAAAACTCGGCGGACTACGAGCAGTACTTC

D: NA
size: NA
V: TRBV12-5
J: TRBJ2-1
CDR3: CASRDDYNEQFF
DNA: TGTGCTAGTAGGGATGACTACAATGAGCAGTTCTTC

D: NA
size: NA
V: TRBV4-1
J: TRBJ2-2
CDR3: CASSQMGGELFF
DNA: TGCGCCAGCAGCCAGATGGGGGGGGAGCTGTTTTTT

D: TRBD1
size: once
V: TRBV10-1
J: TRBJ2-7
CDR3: CASSSGTGAAYEQYF
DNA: TGCGCCAGCAGTTCCGGGACAGGGGCCGCCTACGAGCAGTACTTC

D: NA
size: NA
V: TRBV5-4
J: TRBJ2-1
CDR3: CASSPMAGYNEQFF
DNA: TGTGCCAGCAGCCCTATGGCAGGCTACAATGAGCAGTTCTTC

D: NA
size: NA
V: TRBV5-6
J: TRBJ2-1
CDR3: CASSFGIQGFQFF
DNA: TGTGCCAGCAGCTTTGGAATCCAGGGGTTTCAGTTCTTC

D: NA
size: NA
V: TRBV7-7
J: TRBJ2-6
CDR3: CASSLGNEISGANVLTF
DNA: TGTGCTAGCAGCTTAGGTAATGAGATCTCTGGGGCCAACGTCCTGACTTTC

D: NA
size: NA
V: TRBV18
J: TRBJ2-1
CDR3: CASSPLGEGLYNEQFF
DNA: TGTGCCAGCTCACCACTGGGGGAAGGGTTGTACAATGAGCAGTTCTTC

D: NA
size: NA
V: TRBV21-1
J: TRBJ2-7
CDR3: CALPCQIRLAGVHEQYF
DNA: TGTGCCCTGCCGTGTCAGATAAGACTAGCGGGAGTCCACGAGCAGTACTTC

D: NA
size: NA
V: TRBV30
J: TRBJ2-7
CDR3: CAWSSVSYEQYF
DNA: TGTGCCTGGAGTTCGGTCTCCTACGAGCAGTACTTC

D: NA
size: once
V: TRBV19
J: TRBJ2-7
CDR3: CASSMGGTGVYEQYF
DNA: TGTGCCAGTAGTATGGGAGGGACAGGAGTATACGAGCAGTACTTC

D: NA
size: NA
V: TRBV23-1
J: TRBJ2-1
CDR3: CASSRDGLHNEQFF
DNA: TGCGCCAGCAGTCGCGACGGACTGCACAATGAGCAGTTCTTC

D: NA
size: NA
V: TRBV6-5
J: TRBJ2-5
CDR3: CASSYYPTGIKETQYF
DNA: TGTGCCAGCAGTTACTACCCCACGGGTATCAAGGAGACCCAGTACTTC

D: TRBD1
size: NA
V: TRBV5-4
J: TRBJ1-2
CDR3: CASSTGTGTRGYTF
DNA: TGTGCCAGCAGCACCGGGACAGGGACGAGAGGCTACACCTTC

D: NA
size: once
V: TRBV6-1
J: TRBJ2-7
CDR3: CASAQEGTSSDEQYF
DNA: TGTGCCAGCGCCCAAGAAGGGACTTCGTCCGACGAGCAGTACTTC